This T cell receptor beta chain is drawn from a study of blood T cell repertoires in COVID-19. The protocol was immunoSEQ multiplex PCR, while the TCRdb copy is restricted to in-frame clones and leaves out a portion. The data contain a few hundred thousand clones, about 90% of them seen just once; the ten biggest clones take up over 0.8%. This clone is a singleton in its sample. CDR1 and CDR2 from the germline V gene are SGHNT and YENEEA. The CDR3 has 14 amino acids. Trimming stripped 0 bases from V and 4 bases from J, with 8 bases between. This chain uses TRBV11-3 with TRBJ2-3; D is perhaps TRBD2 (5 bases). The source is a woman aged 25 to 45 who had recovered from COVID-19. Sequencing was done on a sample of PBMCs or T cells enriched from blood (not recorded which). Here the CDR3 DNA reads TGTGCCAGCAGCTTAGACGGGGTCTCAGATACGCAGTATTTT. Translating it yields CASSLDGVSDTQYF. The variable domain in full, completed from reference TRBV11-3 and TRBJ2-3, reads EAGVVQSPRYKIIEKKQPVAFWCNPISGHNTLYWYLQNLGQGPELLIRYENEEAVDDSQLPKDRFSAERLKGVDSTLKIQPAELGDSAVYLCASSLDGVSDTQYFGPGTRLTVL.